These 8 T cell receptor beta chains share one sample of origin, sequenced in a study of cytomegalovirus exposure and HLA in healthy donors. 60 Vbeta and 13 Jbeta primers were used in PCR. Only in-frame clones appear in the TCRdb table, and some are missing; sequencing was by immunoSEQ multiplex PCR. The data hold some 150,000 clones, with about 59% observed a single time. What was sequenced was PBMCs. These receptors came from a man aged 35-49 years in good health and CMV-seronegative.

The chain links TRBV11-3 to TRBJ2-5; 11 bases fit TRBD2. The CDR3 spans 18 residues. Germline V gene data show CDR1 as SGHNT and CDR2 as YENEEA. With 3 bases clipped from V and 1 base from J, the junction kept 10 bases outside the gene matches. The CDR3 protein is CASSFKTSGSSTQETQYF. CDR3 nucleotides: TGTGCCAGCAGCTTTAAAACTAGCGGGAGTTCGACCCAAGAGACCCAGTACTTC.

CDR3 in DNA: TGTGCCAGCAGCATCCGGGACAGGGGATCGGGCACCGGGGAGCTGTTTTTT. As protein: CASSIRDRGSGTGELFF. The chain uses TRBV7-3 and TRBJ2-2; 10 bases map to TRBD1. The CDR3 has 17 residues. In germline, CDR1 is SGHTA, CDR2 FQGTGA. V lost 5 bases to trimming and J lost 4 bases; unmatched junction nucleotides: 10.

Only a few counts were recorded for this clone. The CDR3 reads CASSFSGGRETQYF. The CDR3 region has the DNA TGTGCCAGCAGCTTCTCTGGGGGCCGAGAGACCCAGTACTTC. The gene calls are TRBV7-8 and TRBJ2-5; D might be TRBD1 (6 bases). V was trimmed by 3 bases and J by 4 bases, leaving 12 bases between them. CDR3 length: 14 residues. Germline values: CDR1 SGHVS, CDR2 FQNEAQ.

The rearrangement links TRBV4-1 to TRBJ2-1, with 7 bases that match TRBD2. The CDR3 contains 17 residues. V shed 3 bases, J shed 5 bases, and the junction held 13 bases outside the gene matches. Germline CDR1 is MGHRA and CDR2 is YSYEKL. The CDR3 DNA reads TGCGCCAGCAGCCAGGCAACTCGGGGGGTTAGCCACAATGAGCAGTTCTTC. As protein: CASSQATRGVSHNEQFF.

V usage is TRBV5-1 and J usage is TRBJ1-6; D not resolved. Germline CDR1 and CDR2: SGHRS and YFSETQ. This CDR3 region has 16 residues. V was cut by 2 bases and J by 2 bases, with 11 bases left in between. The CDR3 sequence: CASSFGPVAYNSPLHF. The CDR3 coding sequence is TGCGCCAGCAGCTTTGGGCCAGTTGCCTATAATTCACCCCTCCACTTT.

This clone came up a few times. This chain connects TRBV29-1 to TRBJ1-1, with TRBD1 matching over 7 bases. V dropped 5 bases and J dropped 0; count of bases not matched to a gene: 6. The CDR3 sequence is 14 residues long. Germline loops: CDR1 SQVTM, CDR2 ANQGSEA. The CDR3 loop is CSVFTGALNTEAFF. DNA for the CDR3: TGCAGCGTTTTTACAGGGGCCTTGAACACTGAAGCTTTCTTT.

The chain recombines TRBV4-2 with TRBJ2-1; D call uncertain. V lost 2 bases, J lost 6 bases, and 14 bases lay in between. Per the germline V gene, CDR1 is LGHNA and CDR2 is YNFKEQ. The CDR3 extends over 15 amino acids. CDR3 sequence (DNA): TGTGCCAGCAGCCAAATCTCCCCCTCCCGCAATGAGCAGTTCTTC. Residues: CASSQISPSRNEQFF.

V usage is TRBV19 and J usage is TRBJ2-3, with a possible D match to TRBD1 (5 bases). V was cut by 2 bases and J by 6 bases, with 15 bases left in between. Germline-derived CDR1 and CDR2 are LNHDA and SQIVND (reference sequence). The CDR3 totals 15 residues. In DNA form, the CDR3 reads TGTGCCAGTAGTATAAGGACACAGCTTTCGGATACGCAGTATTTT. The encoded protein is CASSIRTQLSDTQYF. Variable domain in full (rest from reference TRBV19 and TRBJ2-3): DGGITQSPKYLFRKEGQNVTLSCEQNLNHDAMYWYRQDPGQGLRLIYYSQIVNDFQKGDIAEGYSVSREKKESFPLTVTSAQKNPTAFYLCASSIRTQLSDTQYFGPGTRLTVL.